This T cell receptor beta chain was obtained from a study of blood T cell repertoires in COVID-19. Study as a whole: Samples came from the United States, Italy and Spain, spanning acute and convalescent COVID-19. From T cells, B-cell-depleted T cells, or PBMCs came the material, which was cDNA or gDNA.

CDR3 length: 15 amino acids. V lost 8 bases and J lost 2; bases outside the gene matches: 9. Germline V gene lookup returns CDR1 MNHNY and CDR2 SVGAGI (reference sequence). In the authors' workflow: Estimated nucleated cell counts came from reference gene primer amplification. Profiling relied on immunoSEQ multiplex PCR, and the TCRdb table lists in-frame clones only, not all of them. V and J calls and clone size are those listed in that table; D and trimming were worked out from the DNA. The sample gives more than 110,000 clones, 84% of which show up once; 7.5% to 8.5% is in the top ten. The sample was peripheral blood. The TCR was taken from a human donor in a cohort sampled during active COVID-19. This sequence joins TRBV6-6 and TRBJ1-3, with 7 bases lining up with TRBD1. The chain's CDR3 is CASGRQGRTGNTIYF. The DNA of the CDR3 is TGTGCCAGCGGACGACAGGGACGTACTGGAAACACCATATATTTT.